This TCR beta chain was recovered during a study of blood T cells in healthy people across ages. The draw of peripheral blood yielded roughly 9.4 milliliters from each donor. V was trimmed by 0 bases and J by 10 bases, leaving 16 bases between them. Germline CDR1 reads SGDLS; CDR2 reads YYNGEE. The CDR3 is 14 residues long. With respect to this clonotype: The target antigen is unknown.

Together with a sample-barcoded 5' primer, a J-beta primer mix was included in a second PCR lasting roughly 7 to 11 cycles. TCRdb recomputed calls from the 5' RACE reads with MiXCR, one row per CDR3 protein. Found here are some 800,000 distinct CDR3 sequences, under 45% of them singletons; the top ten hold around 21%. Study-wide points: Donors of long life had a larger count of naive CD4+ cells and greater diversity than aged donors. Reliance upon unsorted PBMCs precluded definitive naive versus antigen-experienced comparison.

The specimen sequenced was blood. The chain uses TRBV9 and TRBJ2-5, with D tentatively TRBD1 or TRBD2 (6 bases each). The clonotype originates from a man aged 55 to 70 in good health. CDR3 protein: CASSVGSIRGDQYF. The CDR3 DNA reads TGTGCCAGCAGCGTAGGGAGCATTAGGGGGGACCAGTACTTC. The whole variable domain, filled in from reference TRBV9 and TRBJ2-5, reads DSGVTQTPKHLITATGQRVTLRCSPRSGDLSVYWYQQSLDQGLQFLIQYYNGEERAKGNILERFSAQQFPDLHSELNLSSLELGDSALYFCASSVGSIRGDQYFGPGTRLLVL.